This T cell receptor (beta chain) was sequenced during a study of T cell responses to AZD1222 COVID-19 vaccine. TCRdb's table, derived via immunoSEQ multiplex PCR, lists solely in-frame clones and lacks some. The sample has 110,000 or so clones; approximately 92% are singletons. Notes on the study in general: The CD4 TCRs associated with vaccination extended across spike and predominated at 160-218 and 743-854.

A few counts support this clone. Its antigen remains unidentified. Germline values: CDR1 SGHNT, CDR2 YENEEA. The CDR3 extends over 14 amino acids. The V segment lost 5 bases and the J segment 6 bases; nucleotides outside the gene matches: 7. The sequence was obtained from an adult who received the AZD1222 COVID-19 vaccine. The sequencing here drew on peripheral blood, taken 28 days after the second AZD1222 dose. The genes are TRBV11-3 and TRBJ2-1, with 7 bases identical to TRBD2. CDR3 protein: CASSPGRGSNEQFF. The CDR3 DNA reads TGTGCCAGCAGCCCCGGGCGGGGGAGCAATGAGCAGTTCTTC.